This TCR beta chain was documented in a study of blood T cells in healthy people across ages. Sample-barcoded 5' priming and a J-beta primer mix drove a second PCR of roughly 7 to 11 cycles. One entry per CDR3 protein results from TCRdb running MiXCR on the 5' RACE reads. The data contain 500,000 to 550,000 distinct CDR3 sequences, around 24% of them singletons. This clonotype has a handful of counts. CDR1 is SNHLY, CDR2 FYNNEI, per germline. This CDR3 spans 14 amino acids. V was pared by 3 bases and J by 4 bases, with 12 bases between. These same records also appear under a second study, on T cells of mothers and their children. This second study says: Samples were obtained from a few healthy Caucasian mothers and their six children.

The chain carries TRBV2 and TRBJ1-1; D is unresolved. Sequencing was carried out using blood. This clonotype was obtained from a boy younger than 18 in good health. The CDR3 coding sequence is TGTGCCAGCAGTGAGTATCGAGGCACCACTGAAGCTTTCTTT. Translated, it gives CASSEYRGTTEAFF.